This TCR beta chain is from a study of Ad26.COV2.S vaccination and SARS-CoV-2 variants. There are 17 residues in the CDR3. Germline-derived CDR1 and CDR2 are LNHNV and YYDKDF (reference sequence). V was trimmed by 5 bases and J by 7 bases, leaving 24 bases between them. Stated treatment: about 20 received Ad26.COV2.S at low or high dose, single or two shots; roughly 5 received placebo; per-sample allocation not given. Collection of the samples took place on day 63 after the first injection of vaccine or placebo. This clone appeared once. Sequencing was performed with immunoSEQ multiplex PCR; in TCRdb, only in-frame clones are kept and a portion is missing. The sample holds 400,000 to 450,000 clones, approximately 90% seen once.

The sample here was peripheral blood, taken in a trial of Ad26.COV2.S vaccine versus placebo. The chain uses TRBV15 and TRBJ2-1, with D possibly TRBD1 on 7 matching bases. The sequence derives from a person between 18 and 59 years old who received the Ad26.COV2.S COVID-19 vaccine or a placebo. The CDR3 nucleotides are TGTGCCACCAGCCCTAGCCCAGGCAGGGGGGATTGGAATGAGCAGTTCTTC. The encoded protein is CATSPSPGRGDWNEQFF.